A single sample gave rise to the 25 T cell receptor beta chains below, sequenced in a study of T cell repertoires in cytomegalovirus infection. In TCRdb, the reads were re-called with MiXCR into one record per CDR3 protein. This repertoire shows roughly 800,000 distinct CDR3 sequences, 25% to 35% found once; its top ten account for roughly 14%. Their recognized antigens are unknown. Sample: cultured CD8+ T cells from PBMCs, taken from culture after CMV antigen stimulation. Receptors originate from a human donor in good health (CMV status not recorded). Some clones in this sample may be carry-over from other donors' samples.

This chain links TRBV20-1 with TRBJ2-2; TRBD1 aligns across 7 bases. Germline lookup yields CDR1 DFQATT and CDR2 SNEGSKA (reference sequence). CDR3 length equals 14 residues. V shed 6 bases, J shed 0 bases, and the junction held 4 bases outside the gene matches. The CDR3: CSAVDRANTGELFF. CDR3 sequence (DNA): TGCAGTGCCGTCGACAGGGCGAACACCGGGGAGCTGTTTTTT.

This clonotype has ten or more counts. The chain has TRBV6-6 and TRBJ2-1, with 8 nucleotides matching TRBD1. The CDR3 loop spans 17 amino acids. Germline CDR1 reads MNHNY; CDR2 reads SVGAGI (reference sequence). V lost 0 bases and J lost 4; bases outside the gene matches: 8. The CDR3, as DNA: TGTGCCAGCAGTTACTCGATAGGGGACAGGTCATACAATGAGCAGTTCTTC. Translating gives CASSYSIGDRSYNEQFF.

At least ten counts were recorded for this clonotype. The chain links TRBV4-1 to TRBJ1-5; D is perhaps TRBD1 (5 bases). Trimming removed 0 bases at V and 5 bases at J, with 11 bases between. The CDR3 extends over 15 amino acids. The germline V gene encodes CDR1 MGHRA and CDR2 YSYEKL. The CDR3: CASSQDSGGYQPQHF. The CDR3 DNA sequence: TGCGCCAGCAGCCAAGATTCCGGGGGGTATCAGCCCCAGCATTTT.

In this sample, this clonotype turned up many times. This chain uses TRBV5-4 with TRBJ1-4; D remains unclear. This CDR3 is built from 15 residues. V lost 4 bases and J 3 bases, leaving 13 bases between the germline ends. CDR1 is SGHNT, CDR2 YYREEE, per germline (reference sequence). CDR3: CASSHQTAANEKLFF. The CDR3 DNA follows: TGTGCCAGCAGCCATCAGACCGCCGCTAATGAAAAACTGTTTTTT.

The chain couples TRBV28 to TRBJ1-2; TRBD1 matches at 11 bases. Germline-derived CDR1 and CDR2 are MDHEN and SYDVKM. CDR3 length: 14 amino acids. Losses at the gene ends were 6 bases for V and 8 bases for J; bases not matched to a gene: 8. The CDR3 DNA is TGTGCCAGCAGCCCCGGGACAGGGGGTGCAGGCTACACCTTC. It encodes CASSPGTGGAGYTF.

This clonotype was seen more than once but under ten times. The V and J genes are TRBV7-9 and TRBJ1-2; the match to TRBD1 covers 9 bases. Trimming cost V 5 bases and J 2 bases; bases outside gene matches: 12. Germline V gene sequence: CDR1 SEHNR, CDR2 FQNEAQ (reference sequence). This CDR3 has 17 amino acids. This CDR3 reads CASSPRAGTGLNYGYTF. In nucleotides, the CDR3 is TGTGCCAGCAGCCCCAGGGCCGGGACAGGGCTCAACTATGGCTACACCTTC.

About this clonotype itself: An end of the junction differs from the germline gene, which may be a read error. The genes are TRBV4-1 and TRBJ1-2, with D uncertain. CDR1 and CDR2 from the germline V gene are MGHRA and YSYEKL. CDR3 length: 15 residues. Here the CDR3 reads CASSQDGTTGAGYTF. For the CDR3, the DNA is TGTGCCAGCAGCCAAGATGGCACAACTGGAGCGGGCTACACCTTC.

This clonotype was seen a few times. The chain joins TRBV18 to TRBJ2-1, with unresolved D. Germline assignment: CDR1 KGHSH and CDR2 LQKENI. Trimming left V 3 bases short and J 2 bases short, with 14 bases between. This CDR3 region has 16 residues. CDR3 nucleotide sequence: TGTGCCAGCTCACCGGTGGCACCTTATACCTACAATGAGCAGTTCTTC. It encodes CASSPVAPYTYNEQFF.

This clonotype was seen many times. The chain joins TRBV7-6 to TRBJ1-6, with no clear D. The CDR3 spans 13 residues. V was cut by 2 bases and J by 8 bases, with 7 bases left in between. CDR1 is SGHVS and CDR2 is FNYEAQ in the germline V gene. The CDR3 DNA is TGTGCCAGCAGCTTAACTGAGGATTCACCCCTCCACTTT. Amino acid sequence: CASSLTEDSPLHF.

The chain uses TRBV2 and TRBJ1-5; D may be TRBD1 (6 bases). Trimming shortened V by 6 bases and J by 5 bases, and 11 bases separated the two germline ends. The CDR3 is made up of 13 amino acids. CDR1 and CDR2 (germline): SNHLY, FYNNEI. The CDR3: CASSRQVDQPQHF. The CDR3 nucleotides are TGTGCCAGCAGCCGACAGGTAGATCAGCCCCAGCATTTT.

The CDR3 nucleotides read TGTGCCAGCAGCTTAAGCAGCTCGAACACCGGGGAGCTGTTTTTT. Its protein product is CASSLSSSNTGELFF. The chain is built from TRBV7-9 and TRBJ2-2; D is uncertain. V lost 2 bases, J lost 0 bases, and 7 bases lay in between. The length of the CDR3 is 15 residues. Germline CDR1 is SEHNR and CDR2 is FQNEAQ (reference sequence).

In its sample, this clonotype was seen a few times. The chain uses TRBV7-3 and TRBJ1-1; possible D gene TRBD1, 6 bases. This CDR3 spans 14 amino acids. V shed 1 base and J shed 7 bases, with 13 bases lying between them. Germline V gene data show CDR1 as SGHTA and CDR2 as FQGTGA. The CDR3 protein is CASSLKGGGGEAFF. The CDR3, as DNA: TGTGCCAGCAGCTTAAAGGGGGGAGGTGGTGAAGCTTTCTTT.

The rearrangement uses TRBV20-1 and TRBJ1-2; possible D gene TRBD1, 5 bases. V was clipped by 0 bases and J by 8 bases, with 19 bases between them. This CDR3 comprises 15 residues. Germline values: CDR1 DFQATT, CDR2 SNEGSKA (reference sequence). The CDR3 DNA sequence: TGCAGTGCTAGAGATGGGAGGGAGGGGACTATCGGCTACACCTTC. Residues: CSARDGREGTIGYTF.

J is TRBJ2-1 and V is TRBV20-1, with D possibly called TRBD1 or TRBD2 (7 bases each). The CDR3 runs to 17 residues. V gave up 3 bases and J gave up 0 bases, with 18 bases separating them. Germline CDR1 is DFQATT and CDR2 is SNEGSKA (reference sequence). CDR3 protein: CSARSGDRRNSYNEQFF. The CDR3, as DNA: TGCAGTGCTAGGAGCGGGGACAGACGAAACTCCTACAATGAGCAGTTCTTC.

The chain joins TRBV6-1 to TRBJ2-1; 8 nucleotides line up with TRBD2. This CDR3 has 17 residues. Germline-derived CDR1 and CDR2 are MNHNS and SASEGT. With V trimmed by 3 bases and J by 3 bases, 10 bases remained unmatched. As DNA, the CDR3 is TGTGCCAGCAGTGATCCCACGGGACTAGTCCTCTACAATGAGCAGTTCTTC. It is translated as CASSDPTGLVLYNEQFF.

This clonotype has ten or more counts. This rearrangement joins TRBV7-2 to TRBJ2-1; D remains ambiguous. V was cut by 1 base and J by 0 bases, with 7 bases left in between. CDR1 is SGHTA and CDR2 is FQGNSA in the germline V gene. The CDR3 contains 15 residues. The CDR3 sequence: CASSLERDSYNEQFF. The CDR3 DNA reads TGTGCCAGCAGCTTAGAGCGAGACTCCTACAATGAGCAGTTCTTC.

CDR3 in amino acids: CASSYGTAKTQYF. The CDR3 DNA reads as TGTGCCAGCAGTTACGGGACAGCTAAGACCCAGTACTTC. The chain uses TRBV6-2 or TRBV6-3 and TRBJ2-5, with 7 bases lining up with TRBD1. CDR3 length: 13 residues. The V segment lost 2 bases and the J segment 6 bases; nucleotides outside the gene matches: 3. Germline CDR1 and CDR2: MNHEY and SVGEGT.

This clonotype was seen only a few times. The chain combines TRBV7-8 with TRBJ2-6; tentatively, D is TRBD1 (5 bases). The V gene's germline CDR1 is SGHVS and CDR2 FQNEAQ. V dropped 5 bases and J dropped 2 bases, with 16 bases sitting between them. This CDR3 region has 17 residues. The DNA for the CDR3 is TGTGCCAGCAGCCTCAGGGTGATCGTAACTGGGGCCAACGTCCTGACTTTC. It specifies CASSLRVIVTGANVLTF.

In this sample, this clonotype turned up many times. The J gene is TRBJ2-7, the V gene TRBV27, with D hard to call. The CDR3 consists of 13 residues. V lost 3 bases and J lost 2, with 8 bases in between. Germline values: CDR1 MNHEY, CDR2 SMNVEV (reference sequence). CDR3 sequence reads: CASSLGLTYEQYF. DNA of the CDR3: TGTGCCAGCAGTTTGGGTTTGACCTACGAGCAGTACTTC.

This clonotype was seen only a few times. This sequence joins TRBV13 and TRBJ1-2; 10 bases agree with TRBD1. Germline V gene data show CDR1 as PRHDT and CDR2 as FYEKMQ (reference sequence). The CDR3 covers 15 residues. V was clipped by 4 bases and J by 4 bases; unmatched bases: 6. DNA for the CDR3: TGTGCCAGCAGCTCCCGACGGACAGGGGGCTATGGCTACACCTTC. Residues: CASSSRRTGGYGYTF.

This clonotype was detected a few times. V gene TRBV12-3 or TRBV12-4 combines with J gene TRBJ2-2, with 8 bases fitting TRBD1. The CDR3 sequence is 14 residues long. V lost 4 bases to trimming and J lost 5 bases; unmatched junction nucleotides: 3. CDR3 nucleotide sequence: TGTGCCAGCAGTTGGACAGGGCAGACCGGGGAGCTGTTTTTT. Translated, it gives CASSWTGQTGELFF.

This clonotype was found many times. The chain is built from TRBV7-9 and TRBJ1-5, with D maybe TRBD1 (5 bases). The CDR3 is made up of 17 amino acids. From germline, CDR1 is SEHNR and CDR2 FQNEAQ (reference sequence). Deletions cut 5 bases from V and 0 bases from J, with 17 bases between. CDR3 loop: CASSLVGGESSNQPQHF. The DNA for the CDR3 is TGTGCCAGCAGCCTAGTGGGGGGAGAGAGTAGCAATCAGCCCCAGCATTTT.

In its sample, this clonotype was seen a few times. The rearrangement links TRBV19 to TRBJ1-1; D not certain. The ends were cut back, 3 bases at V and 2 bases at J, with 7 bases in the middle. The CDR3 is made up of 13 amino acids. The germline V gene has CDR1 LNHDA and CDR2 SQIVND (reference sequence). This CDR3 reads CASSIMGNTEAFF. CDR3 DNA: TGTGCCAGTAGTATCATGGGAAACACTGAAGCTTTCTTT. The whole variable domain, filled in from reference TRBV19 and TRBJ1-1, reads DGGITQSPKYLFRKEGQNVTLSCEQNLNHDAMYWYRQDPGQGLRLIYYSQIVNDFQKGDIAEGYSVSREKKESFPLTVTSAQKNPTAFYLCASSIMGNTEAFFGQGTRLTVV.

Judged by abundance, this clonotype is medium-sized. The chain links TRBV7-6 to TRBJ2-1; no definite D call. CDR3 length: 14 residues. The germline V and J ends were trimmed by 3 bases and 7 bases, with 13 bases remaining between them. The germline gives CDR1 SGHVS, CDR2 FNYEAQ. The chain's CDR3 is CASSFLIGRNEQFF. The CDR3 nucleotides are TGTGCCAGCAGCTTTCTGATAGGTAGGAATGAGCAGTTCTTC.

This rearrangement joins TRBV12-3 or TRBV12-4 to TRBJ1-3, with D possibly being TRBD1 (5 bases). V lost 5 bases, J lost 2 bases, and 16 bases lay in between. This CDR3 spans 16 amino acids. The CDR3 region is CASSPKETVPGNTIYF. The DNA of the CDR3 is TGTGCCAGCAGTCCAAAAGAGACAGTCCCTGGAAACACCATATATTTT.